These T cell receptor beta chains were read from a single sample in a study of cytomegalovirus exposure and HLA in healthy donors. Data came from immunoSEQ multiplex PCR; TCRdb stores just in-frame clones and leaves some out. The sample has fewer than 250,000 clones, roughly 83% seen once. The sequencing input was PBMCs. Every receptor here comes from a woman younger than 45 in good health and CMV-seropositive. Both conserved end residues are part of each CDR3. The order of the fields is D gene, J gene, V gene, CDR3 length, CDR3 protein. A D gene is named only where the DNA matches it firmly.

>TRBD1|TRBJ1-2|TRBV4-1|16
CASSQDRGTDLYGYTF
>TRBD1|TRBJ1-2|TRBV28|14
CASSTPGTGRGYTF
>-|TRBJ1-1|TRBV6-1|14
CASSERQVNTEAFF
>TRBD1|TRBJ2-1|TRBV9|15
CASTKGQGANNEQFF
>-|TRBJ2-3|TRBV27|13
CASSLSTADTQYF
>-|TRBJ2-7|TRBV14|13
CASSQFRGHEQYF
>-|TRBJ1-1|TRBV13|15
CASSLGLGANTEAFF
>TRBD1|TRBJ1-4|TRBV29-1|18
CSVERSKTGELTGGKLFF
>TRBD1|TRBJ1-2|TRBV6-5|14
CASSQRQGIDGYTF
>-|TRBJ2-1|TRBV29-1|11
CSVESGYEQFF
>-|TRBJ1-1|TRBV27|14
CASSSTTENTEAFF
>TRBD1|TRBJ1-2|TRBV19|15
CASSIPGTGGVGYTF
>-|TRBJ2-1|TRBV29-1|15
CSVGISAGSNHEQFF
>-|TRBJ2-3|TRBV27|14
CASSFSEGSSTQYF
>TRBD2|TRBJ2-1|TRBV15|18
CATSRDPMSSGGYNEQFF
>-|TRBJ2-1|TRBV9|15
CASSEDSLSYNEQFF
>-|TRBJ2-7|TRBV2|13
CASSEVDGVEQYF
>TRBD1|TRBJ2-7|TRBV11-2|16
CASSLALGQGAYEQYF
>-|TRBJ1-5|TRBV2|13
CASMENSNQPQHF
>-|TRBJ1-5|TRBV2|14
CASRDTEGSQPQHF
>-|TRBJ2-5|TRBV11-2|13
CASSHNRKETQYF
>-|TRBJ2-1|TRBV30|12
CAWSRRDNEQFF
>TRBD1|TRBJ2-2|TRBV13|16
CASSLGQGVHTGELFF
>-|TRBJ1-2|TRBV4-3|14
CASSQESYRHGDTF
>TRBD2|TRBJ2-3|TRBV27|16
CASSSRGGSLTDTQYF
>-|TRBJ2-7|TRBV28|12
CASSFTRHEQYF
>TRBD2|TRBJ2-5|TRBV5-1|15
CASSTRTSGQETQYF
>-|TRBJ2-1|TRBV15|15
CATSRGEGDYNEQFF
>TRBD1|TRBJ1-2|TRBV4-1|15
CASSQDPGRDRAYTF
>-|TRBJ2-1|TRBV15|14
CATSQSSFLNEQFF
>TRBD2|TRBJ2-1|TRBV7-9|18
CASSRALAGGPINNEQFF
>-|TRBJ2-2|TRBV5-4|15
CASSTRQRHAGELFF
>-|TRBJ2-7|TRBV20-1|11
CSANFRDKQYF
>-|TRBJ2-4|TRBV30|13
CACHGVTLNIQYF
>TRBD2|TRBJ2-7|TRBV9|13
CASSFRGLDEQYF
>TRBD1|TRBJ2-1|TRBV6-5|15
CASSYGQGAFNEQFF
>-|TRBJ1-4|TRBV28|16
CASSLEDSATNEKLFF
>-|TRBJ2-7|TRBV2|12
CAVEGRSTEQYF
>-|TRBJ2-7|TRBV11-1|14
CASSFYLDNYEQYF
>-|TRBJ2-1|TRBV10-1|15
CASSQSLADDNEQFF
>TRBD1|TRBJ2-1|TRBV27|19
CASTHSWDRGPMDPNEQFF
>-|TRBJ1-4|TRBV5-1|16
CASSSRRGASDEKLFF
>-|TRBJ2-3|TRBV5-1|13
CASSGVSSDTQYF
>-|TRBJ1-2|TRBV5-6|16
CASSQEQALPGYGYTF
>TRBD1|TRBJ2-7|TRBV5-4|13
CASRSLQGAEQYF
>-|TRBJ1-5|TRBV5-6|13
CASSLDRTQPQHF
>TRBD2|TRBJ2-1|TRBV4-1|19
CASSQERPTGSGRRDEQFF
>-|TRBJ2-3|TRBV28|16
CASSLWDREGTDTQYF
>-|TRBJ2-1|TRBV18|12
CASSPFGNEQFF
>-|TRBJ2-1|TRBV7-9|13
CASSLGGSNEQFF
>TRBD1|TRBJ1-1|TRBV5-6|15
CASSITGDVGTEAFF
>-|TRBJ2-3|TRBV29-1|13
CSVEGPKVDTQYF
>-|TRBJ2-7|TRBV7-2|13
CASSLLAGHEQYF
>TRBD1|TRBJ2-7|TRBV27|15
CASSFSTGGIYEQYF
>-|TRBJ2-7|TRBV5-6|12
CASTLTDGKQYF
>TRBD1|TRBJ2-7|TRBV18|14
CASSLRDSPYEQYF
>-|TRBJ2-2|TRBV7-9|13
CASSKGDAGELFF
>-|TRBJ2-2|TRBV4-1|15
CASSQPSSKAGELFF
>-|TRBJ1-2|TRBV5-1|13
CASSPLLRAGYTF
>TRBD1|TRBJ2-7|TRBV19|15
CASRPIGGTGNEQYF